This is a list of T cell receptor beta chains from one sample in a study of blood T cells in healthy people across ages. TCRdb passed the 5' RACE reads through MiXCR, listing each CDR3 protein once. Here the sample spans fewer than 950,000 distinct CDR3 sequences, roughly 34% being singletons. Specimen: blood. The receptors here all came from a man between 18 and 29 years old in good health. Both conserved end residues are part of each CDR3. D genes are given only for firm matches. Clone size is given for some rows only: seen once, a few or many times, or a class if the clone is expanded.

CDR3	DNA	size	V	D	J
CASSPGRQKNIQYF	TGTGCCAGCAGCCCAGGCAGACAGAAAAACATTCAGTACTTC	.	TRBV7-3	.	TRBJ2-4
CSVEGAGRETQYF	TGCAGCGTTGAAGGGGCAGGGCGGGAGACCCAGTACTTC	many	TRBV29-1	.	TRBJ2-5
CATSRDGGRNEQFF	TGTGCCACCAGCAGAGATGGGGGAAGGAATGAGCAGTTCTTC	.	TRBV15	.	TRBJ2-1
CASSQEAGRIADTQYF	TGCGCCAGCAGCCAAGAGGCGGGGAGGATTGCAGATACGCAGTATTTT	few	TRBV4-3	.	TRBJ2-3
CASSLRQGSDTQYF	TGTGCCAGCAGTTTAAGACAGGGGTCAGATACGCAGTATTTT	many	TRBV12-3/TRBV12-4	TRBD1	TRBJ2-3
CASSYPDRDGYTF	TGTGCCAGCAGTTACCCAGACAGGGATGGCTACACCTTC	few	TRBV6-5	TRBD1	TRBJ1-2
CASSLGLKETQYF	TGTGCCAGCAGCTTAGGTTTAAAAGAGACCCAGTACTTC	.	TRBV7-7	.	TRBJ2-5
CSARKDSNTEAFF	TGCAGTGCTAGGAAGGACAGCAACACTGAAGCTTTCTTT	.	TRBV20-1	.	TRBJ1-1
CASSFETSDTDTQYF	TGCGCCAGCAGCTTCGAGACTAGCGACACAGATACGCAGTATTTT	few	TRBV4-3	TRBD2	TRBJ2-3
CASSQVAGGTSIGYTF	TGCGCCAGCAGCCAAGTGGCGGGGGGGACTTCTATCGGCTACACCTTC	few	TRBV4-1	.	TRBJ1-2
CASTAGQGATNEKLFF	TGTGCCAGCACCGCGGGACAGGGGGCAACTAATGAAAAACTGTTTTTT	.	TRBV2	TRBD1	TRBJ1-4
CASRPGRRQSTDTQYF	TGTGCCAGCAGACCTGGACGGAGACAAAGCACAGATACGCAGTATTTT	.	TRBV7-2	.	TRBJ2-3
CASGSLGGGVDNEQFF	TGTGCTAGTGGTTCCCTGGGTGGGGGAGTGGACAATGAGCAGTTCTTC	.	TRBV12-5	.	TRBJ2-1
CASSLDATNEKLFF	TGTGCCAGCAGCTTGGATGCAACTAATGAAAAACTGTTTTTT	many	TRBV5-5	.	TRBJ1-4
CASNPGTGIYGYTF	TGTGCCAGCAACCCCGGGACAGGGATCTATGGCTACACCTTC	many	TRBV12-3/TRBV12-4	TRBD1	TRBJ1-2
CATLPRSSYNEQYF	TGTGCCACCTTGCCCAGATCCTCCTACAATGAGCAGTACTTC	many	TRBV27	.	TRBJ2-7
CASSSPSYEQYF	TGTGCCAGCAGTTCCCCCTCCTACGAGCAGTACTTC	many	TRBV28	.	TRBJ2-7
CASRTGSGEAFF	TGTGCCAGCAGAACGGGCTCCGGGGAAGCTTTCTTT	.	TRBV6-2/TRBV6-3	.	TRBJ1-1
CASSPTGEAFF	TGTGCCAGCAGTCCGACAGGGGAAGCTTTCTTT	.	TRBV7-9	TRBD1	TRBJ1-1
CASSFGTRLNTGELFF	TGTGCCAGCAGCTTTGGGACTAGGCTCAACACCGGGGAGCTGTTTTTT	few	TRBV7-2	TRBD2	TRBJ2-2
CASSPDSNTGELFF	TGCGCCAGCAGCCCGGACAGTAACACCGGGGAGCTGTTTTTT	.	TRBV5-1	.	TRBJ2-2
CASRDRDRGFYEQYF	TGTGCCAGCAGAGACCGGGACAGGGGGTTCTACGAGCAGTACTTC	.	TRBV6-6	TRBD1	TRBJ2-7
CASSPLAGGHCEQYF	TGTGCCAGCAGCCCCCTCGCGGGGGGTCACTGCGAGCAGTACTTC	.	TRBV7-2	TRBD2	TRBJ2-7
CASSLSGTGEDAFF	TGTGCCAGCAGTTTATCTGGGACAGGGGAGGACGCTTTCTTT	.	TRBV12-3/TRBV12-4	TRBD1	TRBJ1-1
CASSLAPEGVATNEKLFF	TGTGCCAGCAGTTTAGCGCCCGAAGGGGTGGCAACTAATGAAAAACTGTTTTTT	few	TRBV12-3/TRBV12-4	.	TRBJ1-4
CAGSQEGQSNEQFF	TGCGCCGGCAGCCAAGAGGGACAGAGCAATGAGCAGTTCTTC	.	TRBV4-1	TRBD1	TRBJ2-1
CSVEGQESSYEQFF	TGCAGCGTTGAAGGACAGGAGAGCTCCTACGAGCAGTTCTTC	.	TRBV29-1	.	TRBJ2-1
CASGTGREGVDTQYF	TGTGCCAGCGGAACCGGACGGGAGGGTGTAGATACGCAGTATTTT	.	TRBV9	TRBD2	TRBJ2-3
CASSYPTIYNEQFF	TGTGCCAGCAGTTACCCTACGATCTACAATGAGCAGTTCTTC	.	TRBV6-2/TRBV6-3	.	TRBJ2-1
CASSLSPGFGYGYTF	TGTGCCAGCAGCTTATCTCCAGGGTTCGGCTATGGCTACACCTTC	.	TRBV7-2	.	TRBJ1-2
CATSPGQGAYEQYF	TGTGCCACGAGCCCGGGACAGGGGGCCTACGAGCAGTACTTC	.	TRBV12-3/TRBV12-4	TRBD1	TRBJ2-7
CSAATGRGNTIYF	TGCAGTGCTGCGACAGGCCGTGGAAACACCATATATTTT	.	TRBV20-1	.	TRBJ1-3
CSSTGTGEETQYF	TGCAGCTCGACAGGGACAGGGGAAGAGACCCAGTACTTC	.	TRBV29-1	TRBD1	TRBJ2-5
CASSERSHYGYTF	TGTGCCAGCAGTGAGCGGTCACACTATGGCTACACCTTC	.	TRBV2	.	TRBJ1-2
CASTLAGEGDEQFF	TGTGCCAGCACCCTAGCGGGGGAGGGGGATGAGCAGTTCTTC	.	TRBV12-3/TRBV12-4	TRBD2	TRBJ2-1
CASSVAGIDYEQYF	TGTGCCAGCAGCGTAGCCGGGATAGACTACGAGCAGTACTTC	few	TRBV9	.	TRBJ2-7
CASSPEVAGSYNEQFF	TGTGCCAGCAGCCCTGAAGTGGCCGGCTCCTACAATGAGCAGTTCTTC	few	TRBV7-2	.	TRBJ2-1
CASGPPTGKGDTDTQYF	TGTGCCAGCGGACCTCCTACAGGGAAAGGGGACACAGATACGCAGTATTTT	few	TRBV2	.	TRBJ2-3